This T cell receptor (beta chain) was captured in a study of early T cells in non-severe SARS-CoV-2 infection (dated by TCRdb to the early 2020s). Notes on the research overall: Because TCR sequencing relied on bulk RNA taken from unsorted whole blood, pairing of alpha and beta chains was not possible. Points the paper makes about the study in general: Matching against VDJdb was skewed toward anti-spike CD8 responses, likely underestimated virus-specific expansions, and missed private and CD4 specificities.

This was a case-control study nested in a cohort of healthcare workers in London, UK, who had nasopharyngeal swab PCR tests and blood samples taken every week. Healthcare workers were recruited between 23 and 31 March 2020, during the week of the UK lockdown, and were followed weekly for up to roughly 16 weeks. The library was obtained by 5' RACE. Data came from a NextSeq 500. In the TCR library protocol, unique molecular identifiers were attached to individual cDNA molecules to correct for PCR bias and sequencing error. Both TCR alpha and beta chains were sequenced, and tight co-correlation was observed between alpha and beta sequence abundances in each sample. From the authors' description of their analysis: Decombinator V4 was used to annotate the V gene, J gene and CDR3 of the TCR sequences. Expanded TCRs were defined as changing significantly between any two time points under a Poisson model with p below 0.0001. Abundances of TCRs were expressed as counts per million after normalisation to the total number of TCRs sequenced in each sample. VDJdb, accessed 1 November 2021, was searched for CMV, EBV and SARS-CoV-2 annotated TCRs, excluding TCRs annotated for multiple antigens. TCRdb trimmed public reads at Q25 via fastp, called clones via MiXCR and kept in-frame beta chains. Each record represents a unique CDR3 protein, reported with the most common genes and DNA among its rows. V and J calls and clone size were set by TCRdb, not the authors. The sample yields 45,000 to 55,000 distinct CDR3 sequences; roughly 6.2% were counted once. 3% to 4% of the sample is taken by the ten largest.

In the case of this clonotype: This clone's antigen is unknown. There are no base qualities to consult, and no much larger clone falls within one base.

This receptor was obtained from an adult who was a healthcare worker with PCR-confirmed SARS-CoV-2 infection or an uninfected control (not recorded which). Sequenced material: whole blood.

The nucleotide sequence reads as follows: TGCAGTGCTAGAGATTACAGGGATGGCGGTAATTCACCCCTCCACTTT. This yields the protein CSARDYRDGGNSPLHF. The chain was built from TRBV20-1 and TRBJ1-6; matching of 6 bases hints at TRBD1 as the D gene. Looking up the germline V gene (reference sequence) yields CDR1 DFQATT and CDR2 SNEGSKA. Cut back by 0 bases and 6 bases, the V and J ends lie 15 bases apart. The CDR3, cysteine through phenylalanine, is 16 amino acids long. Just the 48-base CDR3 DNA is kept, in frame starting at base 1.